This T cell receptor beta chain is drawn from a study of beta chain features in type 1 diabetes. Study details: Examination covered fewer than 110 million sorted cells spanning all samples.

Expressed TCRB transcripts were sequenced after all isolated RNA was converted to cDNA. The repertoire was sequenced with immunoSEQ multiplex PCR; TCRdb's copy has only in-frame clones and lacks some. Seen here are 200,000 to 250,000 clones, roughly 10% observed once, and the top ten hold approximately 1.4%. One heparinised blood draw averaging roughly 100 mL was given by each donor. Isolation of CD4+ naive, central memory, regulatory and stem cell-like memory cells was achieved by sorting via CD45RO/CCR7/CD25/CD127/CD95/CD27. Without exception, sorted populations had purity beyond 98%. CDR1 and CDR2 (germline): GTSNPN, SVGIG (reference sequence). The CDR3 totals 15 residues.

The chain employs TRBV30 and TRBJ2-5, with 8 positions matching TRBD2. The better agreement between TRBJ2-7 and the DNA end casts doubt on the J call. The sample was central memory CD4+ T cells from blood. The TCR sequence derives from a man aged 18 to 30 in good health. The chain's CDR3 is CAGKLGTRKAYEQYF. CDR3 coding DNA: TGTGCCGGAAAGCTTGGGACTAGGAAAGCCTACGAGCAGTACTTC.